This T cell receptor (beta chain) was recorded in a study of T cells in Graves' hyperthyroidism and ophthalmopathy. Amplified regions were TCR beta CDR3 sequences from RNA transcripts. The primer set for the first-round RT-PCR of the TCR CDR3 was HTBI. MiXCR, applied by TCRdb to the multiplex PCR reads, yields one record per CDR3 protein. Here the sample spans about 590,000 distinct CDR3 sequences, 15% to 19% being singletons. To note about this clonotype: What it binds is not known.

General study points: Blood also contained most expanded thyroid clonotypes above 0.001.

Graves' hyperthyroidism qualified as stable when ophthalmopathy did not progress within 18 months. Trimming took 6 bases from V and 0 from J; bases not matched to a gene: 5. Per the germline V gene, CDR1 is MDHEN and CDR2 is SYDVKM. This CDR3 comprises 16 residues. The specimen was blood. The source of this sequence is a woman aged 25 to 39 with Graves' hyperthyroidism. The V and J genes are TRBV28 and TRBJ2-3, with TRBD2 identical over 11 bases. CDR3 amino acids: CASRPTSGASTDTQYF. In nucleotides, the CDR3 is TGTGCCAGCAGACCGACTAGCGGGGCTAGCACAGATACGCAGTATTTT.